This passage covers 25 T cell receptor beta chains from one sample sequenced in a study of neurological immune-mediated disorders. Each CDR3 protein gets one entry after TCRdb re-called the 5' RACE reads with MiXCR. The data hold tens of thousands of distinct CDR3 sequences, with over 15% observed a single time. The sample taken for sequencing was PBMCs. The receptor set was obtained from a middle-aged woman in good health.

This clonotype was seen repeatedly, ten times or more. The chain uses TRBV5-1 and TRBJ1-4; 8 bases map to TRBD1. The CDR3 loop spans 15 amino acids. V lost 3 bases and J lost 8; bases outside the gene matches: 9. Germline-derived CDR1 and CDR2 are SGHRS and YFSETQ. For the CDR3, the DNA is TGCGCCAGCAGCTACCAGGGACAGGAGACGGAAAAACTGTTTTTT. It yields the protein CASSYQGQETEKLFF. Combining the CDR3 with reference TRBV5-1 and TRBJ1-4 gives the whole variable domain KAGVTQTPRYLIKTRGQQVTLSCSPISGHRSVSWYQQTPGQGLQFLFEYFSETQRNKGNFPGRFSGRQFSNSRSEMNVSTLELGDSALYLCASSYQGQETEKLFFGSGTQLSVL.

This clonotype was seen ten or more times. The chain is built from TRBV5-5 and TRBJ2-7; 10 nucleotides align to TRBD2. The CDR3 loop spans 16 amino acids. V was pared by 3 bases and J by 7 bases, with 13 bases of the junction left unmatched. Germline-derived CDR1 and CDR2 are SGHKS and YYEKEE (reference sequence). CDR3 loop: CASSSLSGGYGMEQYF. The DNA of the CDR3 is TGTGCCAGCAGCTCCCTTAGCGGGGGGTACGGGATGGAGCAGTACTTC.

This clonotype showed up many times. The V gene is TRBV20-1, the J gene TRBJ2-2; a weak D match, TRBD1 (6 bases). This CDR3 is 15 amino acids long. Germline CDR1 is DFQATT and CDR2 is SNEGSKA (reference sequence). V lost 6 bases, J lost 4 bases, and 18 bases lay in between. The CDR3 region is CSARDISLPTGELFF. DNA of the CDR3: TGCAGTGCCAGGGACATATCTTTGCCCACCGGGGAGCTGTTTTTT.

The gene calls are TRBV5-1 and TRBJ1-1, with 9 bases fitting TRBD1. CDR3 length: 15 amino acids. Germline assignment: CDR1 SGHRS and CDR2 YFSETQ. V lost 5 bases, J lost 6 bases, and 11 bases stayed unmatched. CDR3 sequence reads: CASRPPGQGSSEAFF. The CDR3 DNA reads TGCGCCAGCAGACCCCCGGGACAGGGTTCTTCTGAAGCTTTCTTT.

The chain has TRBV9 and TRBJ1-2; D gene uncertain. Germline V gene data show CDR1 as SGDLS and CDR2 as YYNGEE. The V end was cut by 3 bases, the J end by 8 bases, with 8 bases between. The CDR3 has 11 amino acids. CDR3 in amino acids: CASSANRGYTF. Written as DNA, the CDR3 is TGTGCCAGCAGCGCTAATAGGGGCTACACCTTC.

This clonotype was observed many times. The CDR3 DNA reads TGCAGCGTTGGGTCCGGGACAGGGGGCGCCGATACGCAGTATTTT. Translation gives CSVGSGTGGADTQYF. The J gene is TRBJ2-3, the V gene TRBV29-1; 12 positions agree with TRBD1. CDR1 is SQVTM and CDR2 is ANQGSEA in the germline V gene. The trim removed 4 bases at V and 6 bases at J, leaving 8 bases unmatched. The CDR3 runs to 15 residues.

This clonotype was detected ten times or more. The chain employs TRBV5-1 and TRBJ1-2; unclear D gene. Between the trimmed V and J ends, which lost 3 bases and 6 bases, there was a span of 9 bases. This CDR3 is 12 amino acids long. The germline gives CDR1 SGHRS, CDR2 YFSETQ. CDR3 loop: CASSSDLNGYTF. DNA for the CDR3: TGCGCCAGCAGCTCGGACTTGAATGGCTACACCTTC.

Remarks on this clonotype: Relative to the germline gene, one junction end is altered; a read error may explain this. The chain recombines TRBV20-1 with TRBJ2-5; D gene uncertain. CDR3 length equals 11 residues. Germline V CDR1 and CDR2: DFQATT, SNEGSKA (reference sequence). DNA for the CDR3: TGCAGTGCTAGTTCTGGGAACCCCTATAGCTTC. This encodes CSASSGNPYSF.

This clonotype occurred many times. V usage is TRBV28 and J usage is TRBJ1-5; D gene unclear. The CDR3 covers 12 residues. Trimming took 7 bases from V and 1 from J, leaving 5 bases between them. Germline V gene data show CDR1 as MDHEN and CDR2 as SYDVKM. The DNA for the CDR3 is TGTGCCAGCAAACGGAGCAATCAGCCCCAGCATTTT. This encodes CASKRSNQPQHF.

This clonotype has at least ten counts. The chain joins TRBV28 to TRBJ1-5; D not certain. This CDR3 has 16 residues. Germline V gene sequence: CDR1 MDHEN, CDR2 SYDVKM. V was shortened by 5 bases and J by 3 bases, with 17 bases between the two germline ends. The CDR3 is CASSPTLAGHNQPQHF. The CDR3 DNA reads TGTGCCAGCAGTCCAACACTCGCGGGTCACAATCAGCCCCAGCATTTT.

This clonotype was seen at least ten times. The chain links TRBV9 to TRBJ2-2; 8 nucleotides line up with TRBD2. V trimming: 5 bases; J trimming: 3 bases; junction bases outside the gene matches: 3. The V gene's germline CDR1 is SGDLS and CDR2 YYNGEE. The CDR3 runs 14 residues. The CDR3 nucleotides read TGTGCCAGCAGGCGGGGGGCGGACACCGGGGAGCTGTTTTTT. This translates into CASRRGADTGELFF.

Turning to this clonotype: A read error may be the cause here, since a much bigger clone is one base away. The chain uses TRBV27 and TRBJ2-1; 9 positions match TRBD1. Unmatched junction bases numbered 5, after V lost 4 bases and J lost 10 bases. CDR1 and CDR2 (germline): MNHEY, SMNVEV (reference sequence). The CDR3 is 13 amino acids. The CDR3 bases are TGTGCCAGCAGTTCTGGGACAGGGAGGGAGCAGTTCTTC. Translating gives CASSSGTGREQFF.

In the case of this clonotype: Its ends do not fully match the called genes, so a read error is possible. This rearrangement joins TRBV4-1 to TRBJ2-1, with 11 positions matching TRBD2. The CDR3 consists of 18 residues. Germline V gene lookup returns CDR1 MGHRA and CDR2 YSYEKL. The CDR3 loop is CACSQGPPGTSGDNEQFF. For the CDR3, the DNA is TGCGCCTGCAGCCAAGGCCCTCCTGGGACTAGCGGTGACAATGAGCAGTTCTTC.

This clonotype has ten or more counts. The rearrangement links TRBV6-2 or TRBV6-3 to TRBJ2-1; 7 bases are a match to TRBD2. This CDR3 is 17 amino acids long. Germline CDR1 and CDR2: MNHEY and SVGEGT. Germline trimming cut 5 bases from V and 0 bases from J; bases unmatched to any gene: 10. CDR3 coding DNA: TGTGCCAGCAGTCGATCCGGGGGGACGAGCTCCTACAATGAGCAGTTCTTC. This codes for CASSRSGGTSSYNEQFF.

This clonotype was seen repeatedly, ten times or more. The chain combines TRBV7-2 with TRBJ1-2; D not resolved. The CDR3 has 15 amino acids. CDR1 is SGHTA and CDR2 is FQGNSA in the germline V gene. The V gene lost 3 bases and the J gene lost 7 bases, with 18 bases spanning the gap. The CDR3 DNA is TGTGCCAGCAGCTTCGCGTTTGCGGGAACCTCTGGCTACACCTTC. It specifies CASSFAFAGTSGYTF.

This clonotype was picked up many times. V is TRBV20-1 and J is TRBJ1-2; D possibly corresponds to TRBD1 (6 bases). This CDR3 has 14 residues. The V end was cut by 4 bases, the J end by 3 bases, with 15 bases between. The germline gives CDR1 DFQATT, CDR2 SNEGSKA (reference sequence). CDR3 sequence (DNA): TGCAGTGCTACGATACTACAGGGCTACTATGGCTACACCTTC. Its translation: CSATILQGYYGYTF.

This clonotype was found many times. The CDR3 bases are TGCGCCAGCAGCTTGGGAGTGGGTAACACTGAAGCTTTCTTT. Residues: CASSLGVGNTEAFF. This chain joins TRBV5-1 and TRBJ1-1; D remains unclear. This CDR3 region has 14 residues. The germline CDR1 and CDR2 sequences are SGHRS and YFSETQ. V lost 0 bases and J 2 bases, leaving 8 bases between the germline ends.

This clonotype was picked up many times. DNA of the CDR3: TGCAGCGTATCAAGGTCGGGCTCCTATGGCTACACCTTC. This translates into CSVSRSGSYGYTF. This chain connects TRBV29-1 to TRBJ1-2; D gene uncertain. This CDR3 is 13 amino acids long. Per germline, CDR1 SQVTM and CDR2 ANQGSEA. V dropped 6 bases and J dropped 4 bases, with 15 bases sitting between them.

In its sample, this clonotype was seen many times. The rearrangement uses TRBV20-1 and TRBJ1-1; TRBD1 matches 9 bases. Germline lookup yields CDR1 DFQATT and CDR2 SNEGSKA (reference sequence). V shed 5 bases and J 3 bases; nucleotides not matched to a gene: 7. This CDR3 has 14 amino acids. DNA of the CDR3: TGCAGTGCTTTATCCGGGACAGGGTACACTGAAGCTTTCTTT. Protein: CSALSGTGYTEAFF.

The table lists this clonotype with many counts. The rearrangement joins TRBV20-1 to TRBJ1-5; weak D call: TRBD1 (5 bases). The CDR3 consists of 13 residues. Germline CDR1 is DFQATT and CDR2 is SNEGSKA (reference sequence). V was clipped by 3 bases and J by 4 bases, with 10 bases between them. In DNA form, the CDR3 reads TGCAGTGCTAGGCGGGACGAGAATCAGCCCCAGCATTTT. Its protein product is CSARRDENQPQHF.

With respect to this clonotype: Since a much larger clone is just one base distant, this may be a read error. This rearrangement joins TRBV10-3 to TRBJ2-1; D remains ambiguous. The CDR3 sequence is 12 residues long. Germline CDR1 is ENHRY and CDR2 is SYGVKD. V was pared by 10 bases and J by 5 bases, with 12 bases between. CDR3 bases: TGTGCCACCCGGCGGAGAAACAATGAGCAGTTCTTC. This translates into CATRRRNNEQFF.

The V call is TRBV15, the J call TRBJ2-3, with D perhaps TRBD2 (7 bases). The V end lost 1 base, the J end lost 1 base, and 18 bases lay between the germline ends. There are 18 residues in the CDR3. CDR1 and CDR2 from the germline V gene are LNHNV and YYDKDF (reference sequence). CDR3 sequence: CATSRGLAGGPGTDTQYF. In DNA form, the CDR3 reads TGTGCCACCAGCAGAGGACTAGCCGGGGGGCCTGGCACAGATACGCAGTATTTT.

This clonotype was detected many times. This CDR3 is CASSQLAEPYHEQYF. The DNA for the CDR3 is TGTGCCAGCAGCCAATTGGCTGAGCCTTACCACGAGCAGTACTTC. The rearrangement joins TRBV3-1 to TRBJ2-7; D is uncertain. The CDR3 length is 15 residues. CDR1 and CDR2 (germline): LGHDT, YNNKEL (reference sequence). Between the trimmed V and J ends, which lost 2 bases and 5 bases, there was a span of 16 bases.

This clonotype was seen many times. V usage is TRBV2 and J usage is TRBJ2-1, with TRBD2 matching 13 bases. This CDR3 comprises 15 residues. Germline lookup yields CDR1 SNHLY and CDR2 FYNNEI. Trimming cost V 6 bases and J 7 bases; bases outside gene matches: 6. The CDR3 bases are TGTGCCAGCAGGACTAGCGGGGGGTGGATGAATGAGCAGTTCTTC. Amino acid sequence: CASRTSGGWMNEQFF. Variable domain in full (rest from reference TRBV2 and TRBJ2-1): EPEVTQTPSHQVTQMGQEVILRCVPISNHLYFYWYRQILGQKVEFLVSFYNNEISEKSEIFDDQFSVERPDGSNFTLKIRSTKLEDSAMYFCASRTSGGWMNEQFFGPGTRLTVL.

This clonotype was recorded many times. In DNA, the CDR3 is TGCGCCAGCAGCCAAGCCCGGGACGTTTTGGAAAAACTGTTTTTT. This gives the protein CASSQARDVLEKLFF. V gene TRBV4-3 combines with J gene TRBJ1-4, with D possibly matching TRBD1 (5 bases). V lost 1 base and J lost 8, with 14 bases in between. The CDR3 totals 15 residues. In germline, CDR1 is LGHNA, CDR2 YSLEER.